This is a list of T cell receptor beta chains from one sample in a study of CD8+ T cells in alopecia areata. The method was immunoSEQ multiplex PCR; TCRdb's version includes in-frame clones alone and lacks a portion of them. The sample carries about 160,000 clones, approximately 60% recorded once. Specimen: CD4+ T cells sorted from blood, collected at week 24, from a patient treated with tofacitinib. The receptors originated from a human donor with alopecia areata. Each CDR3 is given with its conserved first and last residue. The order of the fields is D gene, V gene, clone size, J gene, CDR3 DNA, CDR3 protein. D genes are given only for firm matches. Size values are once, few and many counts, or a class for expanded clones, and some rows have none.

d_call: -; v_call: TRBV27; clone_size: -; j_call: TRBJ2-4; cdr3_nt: TGTGCCAGCAGTAAAGCCTCAAACTTAGCCAAAAACATTCAGTACTTC; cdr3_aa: CASSKASNLAKNIQYF
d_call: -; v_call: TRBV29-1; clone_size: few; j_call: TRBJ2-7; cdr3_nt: TGCAGCGTTGTCCTCTACGAGCAGTACTTC; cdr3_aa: CSVVLYEQYF
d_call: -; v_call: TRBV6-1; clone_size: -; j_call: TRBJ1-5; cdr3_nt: TGTGCCAGCAGGGCTCGCGGAGGGGGTAATCAGCCCCAGCATTTT; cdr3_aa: CASRARGGGNQPQHF
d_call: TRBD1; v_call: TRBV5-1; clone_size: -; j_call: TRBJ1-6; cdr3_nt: TGCGCCAGCAGCTTGGAGGGGGCGGGGAATTCACCCCTCCACTTT; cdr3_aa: CASSLEGAGNSPLHF
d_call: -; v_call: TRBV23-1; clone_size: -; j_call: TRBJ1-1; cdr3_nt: TGCGCCAGTCCGGGAGAAGCTTTCTTT; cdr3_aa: CASPGEAFF
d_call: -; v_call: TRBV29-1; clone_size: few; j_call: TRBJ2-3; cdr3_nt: TGCAGCGCGTCGGCCTCAGGCACAGATACGCAGTATTTT; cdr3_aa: CSASASGTDTQYF
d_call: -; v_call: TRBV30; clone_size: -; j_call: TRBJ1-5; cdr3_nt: TGTGCCTGGAGTTTTCGGGCGGATCAGCCCCAGCATTTT; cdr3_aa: CAWSFRADQPQHF
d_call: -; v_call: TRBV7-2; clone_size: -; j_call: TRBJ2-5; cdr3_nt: TGTGCCAGCAGCAAACTAGGGGGGCAAGAGACCCAGTACTTC; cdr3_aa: CASSKLGGQETQYF
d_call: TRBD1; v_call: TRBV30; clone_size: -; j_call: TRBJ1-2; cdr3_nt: TGTGCCTCAGACAGGGGAGGTGGCTACACCTTC; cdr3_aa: CASDRGGGYTF
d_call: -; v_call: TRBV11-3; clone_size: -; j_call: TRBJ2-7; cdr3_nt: TGTGCCAGCAGCCTCGAGGGGCAGGGGATAAGCGAGCAGTACTTC; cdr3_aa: CASSLEGQGISEQYF
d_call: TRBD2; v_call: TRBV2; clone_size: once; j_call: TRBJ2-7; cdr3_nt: TGTGCCAGCAGTGAAGGGGCTAGCGGGGGGTACGAGCAGTACTTC; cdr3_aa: CASSEGASGGYEQYF
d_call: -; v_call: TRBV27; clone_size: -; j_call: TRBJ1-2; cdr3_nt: TGTGCCAGCAGACCCCTCGACAGGAGCTATGGCTACACCTTC; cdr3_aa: CASRPLDRSYGYTF
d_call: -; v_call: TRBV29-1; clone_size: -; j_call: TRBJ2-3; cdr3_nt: TGCAGCGTTGAAGGCGAGGGTACAGATACGCAGTATTTT; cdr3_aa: CSVEGEGTDTQYF
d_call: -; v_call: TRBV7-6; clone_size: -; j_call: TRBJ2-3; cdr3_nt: TGTGCCAGCAGCTTAGGCGGGCGAAGCACAGATACGCAGTATTTT; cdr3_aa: CASSLGGRSTDTQYF
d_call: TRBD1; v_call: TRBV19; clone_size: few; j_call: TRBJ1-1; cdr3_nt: TGTGCCAGTAGTCCCATAGGGGGCGGTACTTTCTTT; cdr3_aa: CASSPIGGGTFF
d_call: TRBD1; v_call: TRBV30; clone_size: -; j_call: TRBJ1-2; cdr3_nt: TGTGCCTGTCCAGACAGGGGTATGGGCTACACCTTC; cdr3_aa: CACPDRGMGYTF
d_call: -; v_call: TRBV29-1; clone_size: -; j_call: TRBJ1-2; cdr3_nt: TGCAGCGTTGGCAGAGACTACTATGGCTACACCTTC; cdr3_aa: CSVGRDYYGYTF
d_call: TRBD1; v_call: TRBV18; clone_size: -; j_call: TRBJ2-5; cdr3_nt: TGTGCCAGCTCACCGGACAGGGGGGGGCAAGAGACCCAGTACTTC; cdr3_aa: CASSPDRGGQETQYF
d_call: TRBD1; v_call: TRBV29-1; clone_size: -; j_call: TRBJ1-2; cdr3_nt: TGCAGCGTTACCTCCCGGGACAGGGACGGTGGCTACACCTTC; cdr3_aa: CSVTSRDRDGGYTF
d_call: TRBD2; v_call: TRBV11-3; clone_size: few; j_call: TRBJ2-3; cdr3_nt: TGTGCCAGCAGCCCAGGGACTAGCGGGGGGTCAGATACGCAGTATTTT; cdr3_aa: CASSPGTSGGSDTQYF
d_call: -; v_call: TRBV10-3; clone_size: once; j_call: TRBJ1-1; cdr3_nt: TGTGCCATCTCCGGGACACAGAACACTGAAGCTTTCTTT; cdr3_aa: CAISGTQNTEAFF
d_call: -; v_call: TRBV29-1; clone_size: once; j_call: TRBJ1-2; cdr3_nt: TGCAGCGTTGTCACGAACTATGGCTACACCTTC; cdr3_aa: CSVVTNYGYTF
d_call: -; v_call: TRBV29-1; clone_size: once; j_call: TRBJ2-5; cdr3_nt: TGCAGCGTCAAGCGTCTCTTGGGAGAAGAGACCCAGTACTTC; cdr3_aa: CSVKRLLGEETQYF
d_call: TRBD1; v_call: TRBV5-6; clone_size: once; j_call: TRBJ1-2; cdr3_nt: TGTGCCAGCAGCTTGGCCGGGACAGGGGCTAACTATGGCTACACCTTC; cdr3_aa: CASSLAGTGANYGYTF
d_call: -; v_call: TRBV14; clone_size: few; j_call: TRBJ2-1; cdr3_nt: TGTGCCAGCAGCCTTGCGGACCTCAATGAGCAGTTCTTC; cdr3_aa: CASSLADLNEQFF
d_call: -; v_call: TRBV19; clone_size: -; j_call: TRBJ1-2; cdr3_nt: TGTGCCACCGCCCCGGACAGAGGAGGTGGCTACACCTTC; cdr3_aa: CATAPDRGGGYTF
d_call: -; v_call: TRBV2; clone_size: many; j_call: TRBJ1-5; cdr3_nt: TGTGCCAGCAGTGAATTGGGGGGCCAACAGCCCCAGCATTTT; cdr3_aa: CASSELGGQQPQHF
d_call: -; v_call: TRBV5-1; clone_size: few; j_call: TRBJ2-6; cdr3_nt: TGCGCCAGCAGCCTAAACCTACAGGGATCTGGGGCCAACGTCCTGACTTTC; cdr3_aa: CASSLNLQGSGANVLTF
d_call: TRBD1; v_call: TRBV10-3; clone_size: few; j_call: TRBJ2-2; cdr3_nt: TGTGCCATCAGTGACCGGGACAGGGTCACCGGGGAGCTGTTTTTT; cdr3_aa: CAISDRDRVTGELFF
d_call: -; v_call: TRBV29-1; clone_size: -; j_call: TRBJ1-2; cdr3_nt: TGCAGCGCAGAAGGGGGTTATGGCTACACCTTC; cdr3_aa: CSAEGGYGYTF
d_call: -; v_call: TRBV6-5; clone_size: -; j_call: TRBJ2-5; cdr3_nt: TGTGCCAGCATGTCACAGGGATTGGGGGAGACCCAGTACTTC; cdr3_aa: CASMSQGLGETQYF
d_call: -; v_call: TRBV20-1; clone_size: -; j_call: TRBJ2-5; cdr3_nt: TGCAGTGCCACAAAGTCGGAGACCCAGTACTTC; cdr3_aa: CSATKSETQYF
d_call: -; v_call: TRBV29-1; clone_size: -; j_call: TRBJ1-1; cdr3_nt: TGCAGCGTTCCAGGCAGGAACACTGAAGCTTTCTTT; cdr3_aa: CSVPGRNTEAFF
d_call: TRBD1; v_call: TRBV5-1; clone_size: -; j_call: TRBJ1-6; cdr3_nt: TGCGCCAGCAGCGGCGGGACAGGGGTTAATTCACCCCTCCACTTT; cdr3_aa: CASSGGTGVNSPLHF
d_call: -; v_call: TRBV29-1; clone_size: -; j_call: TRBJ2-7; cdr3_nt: TGCAGCGTTGGGATCGCACTACACTCCTACGAGCAGTACTTC; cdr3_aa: CSVGIALHSYEQYF
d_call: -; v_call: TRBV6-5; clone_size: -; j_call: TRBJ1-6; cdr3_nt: TGTGCCAGCAGCTGGGGGGACGCTAATTCACCCCTCCACTTT; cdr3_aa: CASSWGDANSPLHF
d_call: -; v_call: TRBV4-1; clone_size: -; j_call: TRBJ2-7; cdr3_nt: TGCGCCAGCAGCCAAGATCCGGGCAGGGACGAGCAGTACTTC; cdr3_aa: CASSQDPGRDEQYF
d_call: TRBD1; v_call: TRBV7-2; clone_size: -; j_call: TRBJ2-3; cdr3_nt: TGTGCCAGCAGATCCTCCGGGACAGGGTCCTCTACGCAGTATTTT; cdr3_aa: CASRSSGTGSSTQYF
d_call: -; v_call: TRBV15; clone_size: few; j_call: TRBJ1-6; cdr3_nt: TGTGCCACCAGCCCACCCCCCGGGGAGAATTCACCCCTCCACTTT; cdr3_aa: CATSPPPGENSPLHF
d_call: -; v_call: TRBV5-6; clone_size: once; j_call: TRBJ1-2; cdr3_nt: TGTGCCAGCAGCTTGGCAGGGAACTATGGCTACACCTTC; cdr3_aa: CASSLAGNYGYTF
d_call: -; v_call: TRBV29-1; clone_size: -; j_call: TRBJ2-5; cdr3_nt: TGCAGCGTTGCGATGGAGACCCAGTACTTC; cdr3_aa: CSVAMETQYF
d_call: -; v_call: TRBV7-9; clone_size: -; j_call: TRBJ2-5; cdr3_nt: TGTGCCAGCAGCTTAGAAGGAGGGGGAGGAGAGACCCAGTACTTC; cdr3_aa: CASSLEGGGGETQYF
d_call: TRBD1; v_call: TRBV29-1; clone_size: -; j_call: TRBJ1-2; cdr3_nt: TGCAGCGTTCTATCTACAGGGGTAGGGTATGGCTACACCTTC; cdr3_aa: CSVLSTGVGYGYTF
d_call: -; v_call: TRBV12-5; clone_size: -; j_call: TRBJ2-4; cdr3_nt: TGTGCTAGTGGTTTGGTACTAGCCAGGAGCACTCCAAACATTCAGTACTTC; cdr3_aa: CASGLVLARSTPNIQYF
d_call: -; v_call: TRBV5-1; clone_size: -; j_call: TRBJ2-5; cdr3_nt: TGCGCCAGCAGCTTCAAAGAGACCCAGTACTTC; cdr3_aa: CASSFKETQYF
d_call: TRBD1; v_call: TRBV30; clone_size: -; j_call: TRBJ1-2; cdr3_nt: TGTGCCTGGACACCGGGACAGCTTAACTATGGCTACACCTTC; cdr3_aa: CAWTPGQLNYGYTF
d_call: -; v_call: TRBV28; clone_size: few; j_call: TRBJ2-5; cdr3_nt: TGTGCCAGCAGCCGACCTGGCGGGGAGGTGGAGACCCAGTACTTC; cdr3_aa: CASSRPGGEVETQYF
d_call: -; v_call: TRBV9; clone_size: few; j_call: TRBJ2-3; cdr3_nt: TGTGCCAGCAGCGTATCCCGAGGTCCGACAGATACGCAGTATTTT; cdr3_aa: CASSVSRGPTDTQYF
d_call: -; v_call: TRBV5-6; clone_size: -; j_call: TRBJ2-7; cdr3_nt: TGTGCCAGCGGGGACCTCTACGAGCAGTACTTC; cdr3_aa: CASGDLYEQYF
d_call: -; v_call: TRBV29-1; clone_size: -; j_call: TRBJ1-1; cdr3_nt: TGCAGCGTTGCGGTAGCGAACACTGAAGCTTTCTTT; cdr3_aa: CSVAVANTEAFF
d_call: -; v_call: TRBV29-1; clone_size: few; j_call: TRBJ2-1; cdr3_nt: TGCAGCGTTAGCCCTAGCGAGAACAATGAGCAGTTCTTC; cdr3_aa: CSVSPSENNEQFF
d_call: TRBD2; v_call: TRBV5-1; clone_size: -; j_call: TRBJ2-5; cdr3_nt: TGCGCCAGCAGTCCAGGTGCGGGGGGACAAGAGACCCAGTACTTC; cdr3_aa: CASSPGAGGQETQYF
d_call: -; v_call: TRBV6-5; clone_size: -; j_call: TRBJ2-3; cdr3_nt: TGTGCCAGCAGTTACGGGGCGGGCACAGATACGCAGTATTTT; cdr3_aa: CASSYGAGTDTQYF
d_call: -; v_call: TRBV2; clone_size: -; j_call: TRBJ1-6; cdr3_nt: TGTGCCAGCAGTGAAGCGCTTCCCCTAAACTATAATTCACCCCTCCACTTT; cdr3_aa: CASSEALPLNYNSPLHF
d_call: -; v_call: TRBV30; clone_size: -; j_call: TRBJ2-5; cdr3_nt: TGTGCCTGGAGTGGGGGAGAAGGCAGAGAGACCCAGTACTTC; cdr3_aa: CAWSGGEGRETQYF